The 3 T cell receptor beta chains listed next were all sequenced from one sample in a study of T cell responses to AZD1222 COVID-19 vaccine. Assay used: immunoSEQ multiplex PCR; TCRdb lists only in-frame clones, some missing. Among around 150,000 clones listed, roughly nine tenths were seen once. The sample was peripheral blood, taken 28 days after the second AZD1222 dose. The receptors were gathered from an adult who received the AZD1222 COVID-19 vaccine.

The chain has TRBV9 and TRBJ2-2; 12 nucleotides match TRBD1. Germline CDR1 reads SGDLS; CDR2 reads YYNGEE. CDR3 length: 17 amino acids. J gave up 5 bases and V 4 bases, and 9 bases lay outside the gene matches. The CDR3 sequence is CASSTGTGGARTGELFF. As DNA, the CDR3 is TGTGCCAGCAGCACCGGGACAGGGGGCGCGAGGACCGGGGAGCTGTTTTTT. The variable domain in full, completed from reference TRBV9 and TRBJ2-2, reads DSGVTQTPKHLITATGQRVTLRCSPRSGDLSVYWYQQSLDQGLQFLIQYYNGEERAKGNILERFSAQQFPDLHSELNLSSLELGDSALYFCASSTGTGGARTGELFFGEGSRLTVL.

The rearrangement joins TRBV11-2 to TRBJ2-1; D perhaps matches TRBD1 (6 bases). V was trimmed by 3 bases and J by 4 bases, leaving 13 bases between them. The CDR3 loop spans 15 amino acids. The germline V gene has CDR1 SGHAT and CDR2 FQNNGV. CDR3 DNA: TGTGCCAGCAGCTTCCCCGGAAGGGGGTACAATGAGCAGTTCTTC. Its translation is CASSFPGRGYNEQFF.

The chain combines TRBV19 with TRBJ1-1; D uncertain. The CDR3 covers 15 residues. Deletions cut 5 bases from V and 2 bases from J, with 15 bases between. Germline-derived CDR1 and CDR2 are LNHDA and SQIVND (reference sequence). CDR3: CASSSDRPPNTEAFF. The CDR3 bases are TGTGCCAGTAGTTCCGACCGGCCCCCTAACACTGAAGCTTTCTTT.